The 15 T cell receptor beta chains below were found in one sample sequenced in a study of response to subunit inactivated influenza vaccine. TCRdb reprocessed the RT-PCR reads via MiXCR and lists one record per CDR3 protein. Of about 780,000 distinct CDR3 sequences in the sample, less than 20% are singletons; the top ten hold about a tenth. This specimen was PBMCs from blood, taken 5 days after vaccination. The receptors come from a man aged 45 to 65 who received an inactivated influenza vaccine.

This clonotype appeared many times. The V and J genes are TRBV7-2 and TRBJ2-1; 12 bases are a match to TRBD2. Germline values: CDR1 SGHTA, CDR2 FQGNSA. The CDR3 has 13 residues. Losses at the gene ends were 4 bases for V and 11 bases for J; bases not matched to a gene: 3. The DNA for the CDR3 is TGTGCCAGCAGCTCCGGACTAGCGGGACAGCAGTTCTTC. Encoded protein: CASSSGLAGQQFF.

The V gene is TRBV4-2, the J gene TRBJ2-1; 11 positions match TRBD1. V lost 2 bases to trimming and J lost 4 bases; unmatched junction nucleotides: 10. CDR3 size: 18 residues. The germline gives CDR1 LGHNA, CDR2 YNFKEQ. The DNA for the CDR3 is TGTGCCAGCAGCCAAACTACCCCCGGGACAGGGGGATACAATGAGCAGTTCTTC. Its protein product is CASSQTTPGTGGYNEQFF.

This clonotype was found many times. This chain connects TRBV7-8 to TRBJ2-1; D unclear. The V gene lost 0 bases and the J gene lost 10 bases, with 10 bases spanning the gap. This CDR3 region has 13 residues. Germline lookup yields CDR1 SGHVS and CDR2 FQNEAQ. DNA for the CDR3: TGTGCCAGCAGCTTAGCGGTAGCCGGAGAGCAGTTCTTC. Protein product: CASSLAVAGEQFF.

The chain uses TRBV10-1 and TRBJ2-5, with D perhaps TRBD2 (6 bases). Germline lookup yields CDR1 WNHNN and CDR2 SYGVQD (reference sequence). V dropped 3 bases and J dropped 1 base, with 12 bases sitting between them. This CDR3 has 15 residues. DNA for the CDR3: TGCGCCAGCAGTGACCAGACTAGGCTCCAAGAGACCCAGTACTTC. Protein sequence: CASSDQTRLQETQYF.

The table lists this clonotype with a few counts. Here the CDR3 reads CASSTRRTEAFF. The CDR3 DNA reads TGTGCCAGCAGCACCCGGAGGACTGAAGCTTTCTTT. The rearrangement joins TRBV6-5 to TRBJ1-1; no reliable D call. CDR3 length: 12 amino acids. In germline, CDR1 is MNHEY, CDR2 SVGAGI. Trimming pared 6 bases from V and 5 bases from J, leaving 10 bases between.

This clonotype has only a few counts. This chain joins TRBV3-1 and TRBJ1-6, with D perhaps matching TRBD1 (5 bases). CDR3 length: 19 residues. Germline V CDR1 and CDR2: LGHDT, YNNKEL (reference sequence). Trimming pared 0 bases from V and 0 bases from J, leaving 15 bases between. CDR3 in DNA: TGTGCCAGCAGCCAAGATGACCCGGGGGAAAGCTCCTATAATTCACCCCTCCACTTT. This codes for CASSQDDPGESSYNSPLHF.

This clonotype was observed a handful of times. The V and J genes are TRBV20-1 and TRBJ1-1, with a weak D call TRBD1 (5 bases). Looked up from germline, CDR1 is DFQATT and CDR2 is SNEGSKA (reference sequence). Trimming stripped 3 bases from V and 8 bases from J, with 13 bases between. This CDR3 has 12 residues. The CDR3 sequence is CSASLFGAEAFF. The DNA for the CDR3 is TGCAGTGCTAGTCTATTTGGGGCAGAAGCTTTCTTT.

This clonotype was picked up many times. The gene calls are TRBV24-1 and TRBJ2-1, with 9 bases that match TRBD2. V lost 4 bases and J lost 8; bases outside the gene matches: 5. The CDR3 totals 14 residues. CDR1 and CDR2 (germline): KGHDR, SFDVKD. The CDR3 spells CATSDQGTSYEQFF. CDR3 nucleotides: TGTGCCACCAGTGACCAAGGGACTAGCTATGAGCAGTTCTTC.

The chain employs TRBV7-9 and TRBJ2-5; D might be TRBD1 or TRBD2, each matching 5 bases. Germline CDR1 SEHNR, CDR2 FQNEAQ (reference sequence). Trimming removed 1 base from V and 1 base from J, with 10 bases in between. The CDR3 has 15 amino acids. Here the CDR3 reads CASSLDFGAQETQYF. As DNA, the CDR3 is TGTGCCAGCAGCTTAGATTTCGGGGCCCAAGAGACCCAGTACTTC.

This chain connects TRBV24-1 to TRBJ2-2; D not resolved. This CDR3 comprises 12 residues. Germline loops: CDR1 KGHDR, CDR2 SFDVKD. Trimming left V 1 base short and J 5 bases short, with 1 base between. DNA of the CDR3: TGTGCCACCAGTGATTTAACCGGGGAGCTGTTTTTT. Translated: CATSDLTGELFF.

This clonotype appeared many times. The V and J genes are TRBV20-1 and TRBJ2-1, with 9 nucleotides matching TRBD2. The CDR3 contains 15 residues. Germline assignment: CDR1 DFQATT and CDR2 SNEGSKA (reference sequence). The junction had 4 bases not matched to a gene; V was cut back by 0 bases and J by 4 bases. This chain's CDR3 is CSAREILAGYNEQFF. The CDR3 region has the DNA TGCAGTGCTAGAGAGATACTAGCGGGTTACAATGAGCAGTTCTTC.

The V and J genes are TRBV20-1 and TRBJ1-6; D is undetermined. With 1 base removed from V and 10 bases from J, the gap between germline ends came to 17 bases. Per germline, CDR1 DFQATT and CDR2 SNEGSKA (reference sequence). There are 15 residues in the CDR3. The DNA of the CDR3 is TGCAGTGCTAGAGCAACAATGAACGAGGGATCACCCCTCCACTTT. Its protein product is CSARATMNEGSPLHF.

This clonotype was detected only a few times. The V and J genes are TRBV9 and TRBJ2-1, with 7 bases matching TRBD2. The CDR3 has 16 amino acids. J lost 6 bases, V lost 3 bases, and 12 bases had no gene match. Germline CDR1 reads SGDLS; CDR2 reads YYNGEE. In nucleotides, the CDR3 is TGTGCCAGCAGCGCGACCGGGACTACCTTGATCAATGAGCAGTTCTTC. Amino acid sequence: CASSATGTTLINEQFF.

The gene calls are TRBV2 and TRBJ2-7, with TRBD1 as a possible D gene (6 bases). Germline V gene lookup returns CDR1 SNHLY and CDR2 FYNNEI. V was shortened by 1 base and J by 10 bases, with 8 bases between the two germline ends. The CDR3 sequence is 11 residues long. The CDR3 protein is CASSEEGHQYF. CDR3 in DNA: TGTGCCAGCAGTGAAGAGGGACACCAGTACTTC.

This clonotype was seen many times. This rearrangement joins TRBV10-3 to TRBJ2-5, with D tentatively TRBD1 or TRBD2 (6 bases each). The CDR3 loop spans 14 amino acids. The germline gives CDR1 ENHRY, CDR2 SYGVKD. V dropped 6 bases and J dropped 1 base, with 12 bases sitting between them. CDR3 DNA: TGTGCCATCAGCAGCGAGGGGGGCCAAGAGACCCAGTACTTC. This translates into CAISSEGGQETQYF.